This TCR beta chain was obtained from a study of STAT5B mutations in CD4+ large granular lymphocyte leukemia. With respect to this clone: Its target is unknown.

In the study's own analysis: Lowest detectable productive clonotype frequency was 2.59 x 10-5. Some clones are missing from TCRdb's copy, which holds only in-frame ones; the method was immunoSEQ multiplex PCR. V and J calls and clone size are as listed in that table; D and trimming were resolved from the DNA. The profile shows roughly 30,000 clones, about 76% of them singletons. This CDR3 is built from 13 residues. V lost 0 bases, J lost 3 bases, and 6 bases lay in between. Looked up from germline, CDR1 is SGDLS and CDR2 is YYNGEE. General study points: TRBV06-family usage was enriched in top patient clones (8/27) versus controls (2/35). Less than 30% of private leukemic clonotypes occurred rarely in other patients' non-leukemic repertoires. Patient CD4-sorted repertoires stayed more clonal than healthy ones after leukemic-clone removal.

The sample taken for sequencing was CD4+ T cells from blood buffy coats. This TCR was recovered from a human donor in good health. The chain recombines TRBV9 with TRBJ1-2; D remains unclear. The CDR3 coding sequence is TGTGCCAGCAGCGTAGACGCAGACTATGGCTACACCTTC. Protein: CASSVDADYGYTF.